These 15 T cell receptor beta chains were sequenced from one sample in a study of Graves' ophthalmopathy and Graves' hyperthyroidism. Beta-chain TCR CDR3 regions were amplified from RNA transcripts. First-round RT-PCR used HTBI primers; second-round multiplex PCR followed. TCRdb recomputed calls from the multiplex PCR reads with MiXCR, one row per CDR3 protein. The sample lists around 670,000 distinct CDR3 sequences, 35% to 50% occurring once. Sequencing used peripheral blood. The receptors shown here come from an adult man with Graves' ophthalmopathy.

This clonotype was observed at least ten times. The chain joins TRBV6-5 to TRBJ2-7; D remains unclear. CDR3 length: 12 residues. Between the trimmed V and J ends, which lost 6 bases and 6 bases, there was a span of 12 bases. Germline V gene lookup returns CDR1 MNHEY and CDR2 SVGAGI. CDR3 DNA: TGTGCCAGCAGGGACGGGTCTGGCGAGCAGTACTTC. Translating gives CASRDGSGEQYF.

This chain uses TRBV19 with TRBJ2-7; weak D call: TRBD2 (6 bases). The germline CDR1 and CDR2 sequences are LNHDA and SQIVND (reference sequence). This CDR3 spans 15 amino acids. Trimming stripped 3 bases from V and 0 bases from J, with 12 bases between. CDR3 bases: TGTGCCAGTAGTATGGGAGGACGGAGCTCCTACGAGCAGTACTTC. Residues: CASSMGGRSSYEQYF.

The CDR3 DNA follows: TGCAGTGCTTGGGGGGCGAATAATTCACCCCTCCACTTT. Translated: CSAWGANNSPLHF. The rearrangement links TRBV20-1 to TRBJ1-6, with TRBD1 as a possible D gene (6 bases). This CDR3 has 13 residues. Germline V gene data show CDR1 as DFQATT and CDR2 as SNEGSKA (reference sequence). V was pared by 5 bases and J by 5 bases, with 10 bases between.

This clonotype turned up a few times. The chain couples TRBV11-2 to TRBJ2-5; tentative D call: TRBD2 (6 bases). CDR3 length: 14 amino acids. Germline V CDR1 and CDR2: SGHAT, FQNNGV. V was clipped by 5 bases and J by 3 bases, with 13 bases between them. The CDR3 DNA is TGTGCCAGCAGCCAGGGACTTTATGAAGAGACCCAGTACTTC. The encoded protein is CASSQGLYEETQYF.

This chain joins TRBV15 and TRBJ1-2; no reliable D call. The CDR3 is 15 amino acids. Trimming took off 5 bases at V and 5 bases at J, with 18 bases between the two ends. Germline CDR1 LNHNV, CDR2 YYDKDF (reference sequence). The CDR3, as DNA: TGTGCCACCAGCCTAGCCAAGGTGGGTGTTTATGGCTACACCTTC. It codes for CATSLAKVGVYGYTF.

As for this clonotype: This may be a read error, as it is one base from a much larger clone. The CDR3 coding sequence is TGCAGTGCCGGGGACTCAGGAGAGGCCCAGTACTTC. It is translated as CSAGDSGEAQYF. V gene TRBV20-1 combines with J gene TRBJ2-5, with TRBD2 as a possible D gene (6 bases). From germline, CDR1 is DFQATT and CDR2 SNEGSKA (reference sequence). This CDR3 comprises 12 residues.

Comment on this clonotype: The junction shows a germline mismatch at one end, possibly a read error. CDR3 sequence (DNA): TGCGCCAGCACGCGCTCGAGCGGAGCCTATGGCTACACCTTC. This gives the protein CASTRSSGAYGYTF. The rearrangement joins TRBV7-9 to TRBJ1-2; D gene uncertain. This CDR3 spans 14 amino acids. CDR1 is SEHNR and CDR2 is FQNEAQ in the germline V gene (reference sequence).

The V and J genes are TRBV24-1 and TRBJ1-5; 10 positions agree with TRBD1. CDR3 length: 13 amino acids. CDR1 is KGHDR, CDR2 SFDVKD, per germline. Losses at the gene ends were 11 bases for V and 5 bases for J; bases not matched to a gene: 5. DNA for the CDR3: TGTGCCAGCAATGGGACAGGGGATCAGCCCCAGCATTTT. Protein product: CASNGTGDQPQHF.

The chain uses TRBV20-1 and TRBJ1-5, with D hard to call. There are 14 residues in the CDR3. Germline-derived CDR1 and CDR2 are DFQATT and SNEGSKA (reference sequence). V lost 4 bases, J lost 6 bases, and 16 bases lay in between. This chain's CDR3 is CSAKSGVSGQPQHF. The CDR3 bases are TGCAGTGCTAAGTCGGGCGTATCGGGTCAGCCCCAGCATTTT.

The chain has TRBV20-1 and TRBJ2-7; 10 nucleotides align to TRBD1. CDR1 is DFQATT, CDR2 SNEGSKA, per germline (reference sequence). The CDR3 runs 16 residues. Losses at the gene ends were 3 bases for V and 3 bases for J; bases not matched to a gene: 11. The CDR3 DNA is TGCAGTGCTAGCGCGGGACAGGGGCCGAGAGACTACGAGCAGTACTTC. It translates to CSASAGQGPRDYEQYF.

In this sample, this clonotype turned up once. The chain employs TRBV7-7 and TRBJ2-5; TRBD2 agrees at 8 bases. The CDR3 covers 16 residues. Germline V gene lookup returns CDR1 SSHAT and CDR2 FNYEAQ (reference sequence). CDR3: CAGSLGAGGRQETQYF. CDR3 in DNA: TGTGCTGGCAGCCTAGGCGCGGGGGGACGCCAAGAGACCCAGTACTTC.

The sample holds many counts of this clonotype. V is TRBV10-3 and J is TRBJ2-7; D may be TRBD1 (5 bases). The CDR3 consists of 13 residues. With 6 bases removed from V and 3 bases from J, the gap between germline ends came to 12 bases. Germline CDR1 ENHRY, CDR2 SYGVKD. The CDR3 region has the DNA TGTGCCATCAGGGCAGGGTTCCTCTACGAGCAGTACTTC. Amino acid sequence: CAIRAGFLYEQYF.

This clonotype appeared many times. The rearrangement joins TRBV7-9 to TRBJ1-1; no clear D. Germline V gene sequence: CDR1 SEHNR, CDR2 FQNEAQ (reference sequence). This CDR3 spans 12 amino acids. V lost 5 bases, J lost 1 base, and 5 bases lay in between. As DNA, the CDR3 is TGTGCCAGCAGCCTGTCGAACACTGAAGCTTTCTTT. This codes for CASSLSNTEAFF. Looking up the rest from reference TRBV7-9 and TRBJ1-1 gives the full variable domain: DTGVSQNPRHKITKRGQNVTFRCDPISEHNRLYWYRQTLGQGPEFLTYFQNEAQLEKSRLLSDRFSAERPKGSFSTLEIQRTEQGDSAMYLCASSLSNTEAFFGQGTRLTVV.

This clonotype was seen repeatedly, ten times or more. The chain recombines TRBV7-9 with TRBJ1-4; D is unresolved. Germline-derived CDR1 and CDR2 are SEHNR and FQNEAQ (reference sequence). This CDR3 is 13 amino acids long. V was trimmed by 3 bases and J by 6 bases, leaving 8 bases between them. Written as DNA, the CDR3 is TGTGCCAGCAGCTTCGCGGACGATGAAAAACTGTTTTTT. Translation: CASSFADDEKLFF.

Concerning this clonotype itself: The junction differs from germline at one of its ends, possibly a read error. This chain uses TRBV11-2 with TRBJ1-3; TRBD1 is a possible D gene (6 bases). Germline V CDR1 and CDR2: SGHAT, FQNNGV. The CDR3 loop spans 15 amino acids. The CDR3 here is CASRLDRSGGNTIYF. The CDR3 DNA reads as TGTGCCAGCAGGTTAGACAGGAGCGGTGGAAACACCATATATTTT. The whole variable domain, filled in from reference TRBV11-2 and TRBJ1-3, reads EAGVAQSPRYKIIEKRQSVAFWCNPISGHATLYWYQQILGQGPKLLIQFQNNGVVDDSQLPKDRFSAERLKGVDSTLKIQPAKLEDSAVYLCASRLDRSGGNTIYFGEGSWLTVV.